This T cell receptor (beta chain) was captured in a study of somatic mutations in cytotoxic T cells in rheumatoid arthritis. General observations from the study: What antigens the expanded CD8+ clones targeted remained unknown.

The authors' processing: Large patient CD8+ clones, those above 1%, rarely matched published virus-specific TCRB sequences. Only in-frame clones appear in the TCRdb table, and some are missing; sequencing was by immunoSEQ multiplex PCR. V and J calls and clone size follow that table, whereas D and trimming were derived from the DNA. The sample carries 6,300 or so clones, approximately 75% recorded once. The CDR3 loop spans 15 amino acids. Unmatched junction bases numbered 8, after V lost 0 bases and J lost 9 bases. From germline, CDR1 is LGHNA and CDR2 YNFKEQ. Worth noting for this clone: Its specificity is unknown.

The source material was CD8+ T cells sorted from blood, sampled at a follow-up visit. This chain joins TRBV4-2 and TRBJ2-1; 7 bases match TRBD2. The TCR originated in a woman in her 70s with rheumatoid arthritis. The CDR3 bases are TGTGCCAGCAGCCAAGAGGGCGGGGGTTACGGTGAGCAGTTCTTC. Protein sequence: CASSQEGGGYGEQFF.